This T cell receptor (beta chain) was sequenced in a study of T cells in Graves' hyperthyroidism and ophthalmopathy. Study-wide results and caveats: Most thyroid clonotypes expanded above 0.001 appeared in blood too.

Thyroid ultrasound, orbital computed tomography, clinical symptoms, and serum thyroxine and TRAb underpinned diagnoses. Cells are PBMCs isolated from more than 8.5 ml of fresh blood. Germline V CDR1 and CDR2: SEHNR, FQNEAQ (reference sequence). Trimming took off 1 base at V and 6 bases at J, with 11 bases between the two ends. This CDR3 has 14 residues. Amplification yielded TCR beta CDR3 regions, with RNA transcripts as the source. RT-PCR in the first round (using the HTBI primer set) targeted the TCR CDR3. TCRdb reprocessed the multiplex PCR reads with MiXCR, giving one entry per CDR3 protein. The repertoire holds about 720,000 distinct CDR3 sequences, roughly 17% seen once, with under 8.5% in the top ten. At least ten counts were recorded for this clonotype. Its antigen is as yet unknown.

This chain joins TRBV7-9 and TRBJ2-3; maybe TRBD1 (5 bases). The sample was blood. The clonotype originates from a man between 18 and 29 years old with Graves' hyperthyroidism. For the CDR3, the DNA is TGTGCCAGCAGCTTAGGGGGCATACATGATACGCAGTATTTT. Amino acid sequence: CASSLGGIHDTQYF.